This T cell receptor (beta chain) is from a study of blood T cell repertoires in COVID-19. Profiled with immunoSEQ multiplex PCR; TCRdb holds only in-frame clones, not every one. This sample has around 54,000 clones, with more than 80% found just once. This CDR3 region has 17 residues. The J segment lost 2 bases and the V segment lost 6 bases, leaving 8 bases of the junction unmatched. CDR1 is MNHEY, CDR2 SVGEGT, per germline. The chain carries TRBV6-2 or TRBV6-3 and TRBJ2-3, with 13 bases that match TRBD2. This clonotype was obtained from a woman aged 55-69 years with acute or convalescent COVID-19. Sequencing input: peripheral blood. The CDR3: CASSSWTSGSLTDTQYF. The CDR3 nucleotides read TGTGCCAGCAGCTCCTGGACTAGCGGGAGCCTCACAGATACGCAGTATTTT.